A single T cell receptor beta chain is shown here with its context. Profiling relied on immunoSEQ multiplex PCR, and the TCRdb table lists in-frame clones only, not all of them. The sample yields approximately 100,000 clones, about 89% seen once. The data derive from a study of blood T cell repertoires in COVID-19. As for the study in general: Samples came from the United States, Italy and Spain, spanning acute and convalescent COVID-19. T cells, B-cell-depleted T cells, or PBMCs provided the cDNA or gDNA that served as material.

The CDR3 totals 14 residues. Germline-derived CDR1 and CDR2 are MNHEY and SVGAGI. With 6 bases removed from V and 3 bases from J, the gap between germline ends came to 14 bases. The chain has TRBV6-5 and TRBJ1-1; D is perhaps TRBD1 (5 bases). The clonotype originates from a human donor with acute or convalescent COVID-19. The donor label of this sample is uncertain. Sequencing was carried out using peripheral blood. CDR3 nucleotide sequence: TGTGCCAGCAGACATCCCCAGGGCGACACTGAAGCTTTCTTT. This sequence encodes CASRHPQGDTEAFF.